The 14 T cell receptor beta chains presented below share a single source sample, sequenced in a study of T-cell memory formation after mild COVID-19 (dated by TCRdb to the early 2020s). The library was prepared using 5' RACE. TCRdb records Illumina NovaSeq 6000 as the sequencer. TCRdb trimmed the raw reads at Q25, called clones with MiXCR and kept productive beta chains. CDR3 protein sequences are deduplicated, and each keeps its most common genes and DNA. Present in this sample are 300,000 or so distinct CDR3 sequences, about a sixth of which were seen just once. Jointly, the top ten make up around a fifth of the sample. The sequenced sample was PBMCs or a T cell subset sorted from them (not recorded which). The receptors stem from a young man who had mild COVID-19 (a few samples of this study predate the infection). The sample titles of this study are shuffled in the database, so cell type and time point are left out; the donor was told from shared clones.

This clonotype has just a few counts. CDR3 sequence: CSATGSPGKETQYF. CDR3 bases: TGCAGTGCCACAGGCTCCCCAGGGAAAGAGACCCAGTACTTC. The V gene is TRBV20-1, the J gene TRBJ2-5; a possible D gene is TRBD1 (5 bases). Germline CDR1 and CDR2: DFQATT and SNEGSKA (reference sequence). The CDR3 totals 14 residues. V lost 6 bases, J lost 3 bases, and 17 bases lay in between.

The chain employs TRBV6-5 and TRBJ2-1; 9 bases agree with TRBD1. J gave up 3 bases and V 5 bases, and 5 bases lay outside the gene matches. The germline V gene encodes CDR1 MNHEY and CDR2 SVGAGI. The CDR3 runs 15 residues. The CDR3 is CASSDGTGSYNEQFF. The CDR3 DNA is TGTGCCAGCAGTGACGGGACAGGGAGCTACAATGAGCAGTTCTTC.

This clonotype was recorded a few times. This chain connects TRBV4-3 to TRBJ2-3; the D gene is possibly TRBD1 (5 bases). Germline V gene lookup returns CDR1 LGHNA and CDR2 YSLEER. Trimming removed 1 base from V and 3 bases from J, with 8 bases in between. The CDR3 is made up of 14 amino acids. The chain's CDR3 is CASSQGKGTDTQYF. DNA for the CDR3: TGCGCCAGCAGCCAAGGGAAGGGGACAGATACGCAGTATTTT.

This clonotype appeared a few times. DNA for the CDR3: TGCGCCAGCAGCCATAAGGGCGGCACCGGGGAGCTGTTTTTT. Protein sequence: CASSHKGGTGELFF. The genes are TRBV4-3 and TRBJ2-2; D is ambiguous. V lost 3 bases, J lost 4 bases, and 9 bases lay in between. Germline assignment: CDR1 LGHNA and CDR2 YSLEER. This CDR3 has 14 residues.

The chain joins TRBV7-9 to TRBJ2-2, with 7 nucleotides matching TRBD2. The junction had 6 bases not matched to a gene; V was cut back by 1 base and J by 4 bases. CDR1 and CDR2 (germline): SEHNR, FQNEAQ (reference sequence). The CDR3 loop spans 16 amino acids. Written as DNA, the CDR3 is TGTGCCAGCAGCTTAGGGGCCGGGAGGCGCACCGGGGAGCTGTTTTTT. It is translated as CASSLGAGRRTGELFF.

V usage is TRBV28 and J usage is TRBJ2-4; TRBD1 matches 9 bases. The CDR3 runs 18 residues. Trimming took 5 bases from V and 3 from J; bases not matched to a gene: 14. Looked up from germline, CDR1 is MDHEN and CDR2 is SYDVKM. As DNA, the CDR3 is TGTGCCAGCAGTCAATATACCGGGACAGGGTTGGACAAAAACATTCAGTACTTC. Amino acid sequence: CASSQYTGTGLDKNIQYF.

This clonotype came up many times. The chain couples TRBV21-1 to TRBJ1-2; TRBD1 is the table's D call, not checked against the DNA. TRBV21-1 is classified as a pseudogene. This CDR3 has 17 amino acids. Written as DNA, the CDR3 is TGTGCCAGCAGCATGAAAGGACAGGGAACGAATTACTATGGCTACACCTTC. Protein product: CASSMKGQGTNYYGYTF.

The V call is TRBV7-2, the J call TRBJ2-1; 7 bases are shared with TRBD1. With 2 bases clipped from V and 2 bases from J, the junction kept 6 bases outside the gene matches. Per germline, CDR1 SGHTA and CDR2 FQGNSA. The CDR3 totals 16 residues. The CDR3 protein is CASSLPAGQAYNEQFF. DNA for the CDR3: TGTGCCAGCAGCTTACCAGCAGGACAGGCCTACAATGAGCAGTTCTTC.

The chain joins TRBV15 to TRBJ2-2, with D possibly TRBD2 on 5 matching bases. The V and J ends lost 5 bases and 4 bases respectively, with 11 bases between them. The CDR3 runs 14 residues. Germline V CDR1 and CDR2: LNHNV, YYDKDF (reference sequence). CDR3 region: CATSLSGVTGELFF. CDR3 DNA: TGTGCCACCAGCCTGTCCGGGGTCACCGGGGAGCTGTTTTTT.

The rearrangement joins TRBV7-9 to TRBJ2-7; no clear D. Between the trimmed V and J ends, which lost 3 bases and 0 bases, there was a span of 6 bases. This CDR3 region has 13 residues. Per the germline V gene, CDR1 is SEHNR and CDR2 is FQNEAQ (reference sequence). CDR3 sequence reads: CASSFLSSYEQYV. CDR3 DNA: TGTGCCAGCAGCTTCTTGAGCTCCTACGAGCAGTACGTC.

This clonotype was detected a few times. This rearrangement joins TRBV18 to TRBJ2-7; D is possibly TRBD2 (5 bases). The ends were cut back, 2 bases at V and 2 bases at J, with 13 bases in the middle. The CDR3 loop spans 15 amino acids. CDR1 and CDR2 (germline): KGHSH, LQKENI. The CDR3, as DNA: TGTGCCAGCTCACCAGGGAGCCTTTCCGCCTACGAGCAGTACGTC. Its translation: CASSPGSLSAYEQYV.

There are a few counts of this clonotype. This chain uses TRBV7-2 with TRBJ2-1; 8 bases line up with TRBD1. Germline V gives CDR1 SGHTA, CDR2 FQGNSA. J lost 1 base, V lost 5 bases, and 4 bases had no gene match. This CDR3 has 15 residues. CDR3 nucleotides: TGTGCCAGCAGCACCGACAGGGGATCCTACAATGAGCAGTTCTTC. Protein sequence: CASSTDRGSYNEQFF.

This clonotype has just a few counts. V usage is TRBV7-2 and J usage is TRBJ2-5, with 7 bases fitting TRBD2. Looked up from germline, CDR1 is SGHTA and CDR2 is FQGNSA. CDR3 length equals 14 residues. Trimming at V came to 5 bases and at J to 4 bases, leaving 7 bases not matched to a gene. CDR3 coding DNA: TGTGCCAGCAGCCCTAACACGGGGGGAGAGACCCAGTACTTC. It yields the protein CASSPNTGGETQYF.

This chain links TRBV5-1 with TRBJ2-2, with D unclear. Germline CDR1 reads SGHRS; CDR2 reads YFSETQ. Trimming left V 0 bases short and J 3 bases short, with 6 bases between. This CDR3 has 14 residues. CDR3 region: CASSLDTYTGELFF. DNA for the CDR3: TGCGCCAGCAGCTTGGACACGTACACCGGGGAGCTGTTTTTT.